The T cell receptor (beta chain) described here comes from a study of cytomegalovirus exposure and HLA in healthy donors. Germline assignment: CDR1 MNHEY and CDR2 SMNVEV (reference sequence). This CDR3 is built from 14 residues. Trimming took off 5 bases at V and 0 bases at J, with 8 bases between the two ends. The PCR was carried out with 60 Vbeta primers and 13 Jbeta primers. Sequencing was performed with immunoSEQ multiplex PCR; in TCRdb, only in-frame clones are kept and a portion is missing. The repertoire holds 150,000 to 200,000 clones, roughly 71% seen once, with 3% in the top ten. This clone was seen a handful of times.

The V gene is TRBV27, the J gene TRBJ1-3; no firm D call. This sequence was found in a woman between 45 and 60 years old in good health and CMV-seropositive. Sequencing was carried out using PBMCs. CDR3 residues: CASSRGISGNTIYF. The CDR3 bases are TGTGCCAGCAGTCGAGGCATCTCTGGAAACACCATATATTTT.